Listed below are T cell receptor beta chains from one sample, sequenced in a study of T cells in Graves' hyperthyroidism and ophthalmopathy. In TCRdb, the multiplex PCR reads were re-called with MiXCR into one record per CDR3 protein. The repertoire holds approximately 98,000 distinct CDR3 sequences, with 35% to 50% as singletons. Sequencing used peripheral blood or thyroid tissue (not recorded which). The origin of the receptors is a woman aged 30 to 39 with Graves' hyperthyroidism. Both conserved end residues are part of each CDR3. Fields, in order: J gene, V gene, clone size, D gene, CDR3 DNA, CDR3 protein. A D gene is named only where the DNA matches it firmly. A clone size is listed for some rows: how often the clone was seen (once, few, many), or a class if it is expanded.

j_call: TRBJ2-2; v_call: TRBV7-7; clone_size: .; d_call: .; cdr3_nt: TGTGCTAGCAGCCCGGACGACACCGGGGAGCTGTTTTTT; cdr3_aa: CASSPDDTGELFF
j_call: TRBJ1-3; v_call: TRBV2; clone_size: .; d_call: .; cdr3_nt: TGTGCCAGCAGTGCCCGGGACACTGTCTCTGGAAACACCATATATTTT; cdr3_aa: CASSARDTVSGNTIYF
j_call: TRBJ2-3; v_call: TRBV28; clone_size: .; d_call: TRBD2; cdr3_nt: TGTGCCAGCAGTTTACTAGCGGGCACAGATACGCAGTATTTT; cdr3_aa: CASSLLAGTDTQYF
j_call: TRBJ2-2; v_call: TRBV7-9; clone_size: many; d_call: TRBD1; cdr3_nt: TGTGCCAGCTCACCAACCGGGACAGGGAACACCGGGGAGCTGTTTTTT; cdr3_aa: CASSPTGTGNTGELFF
j_call: TRBJ1-4; v_call: TRBV20-1; clone_size: .; d_call: .; cdr3_nt: TGCAGTGCTAGAATCGACGGACTAGAGCTTCCTTTT; cdr3_aa: CSARIDGLELPF
j_call: TRBJ2-7; v_call: TRBV11-2; clone_size: many; d_call: .; cdr3_nt: TGTGCCAGCAGCGGCGTCGGGCAGCTCTCCTACGAGCAGTACTTC; cdr3_aa: CASSGVGQLSYEQYF
j_call: TRBJ1-5; v_call: TRBV19; clone_size: .; d_call: .; cdr3_nt: TGTGTCAGTAGTAACCGGGAAACGGGACAGCCCCAGCATTTT; cdr3_aa: CVSSNRETGQPQHF
j_call: TRBJ1-2; v_call: TRBV5-1; clone_size: many; d_call: .; cdr3_nt: TGCGCCAGCAGCTTGGATTGGCATGAGGTTCCTTATGGCTACACCTTC; cdr3_aa: CASSLDWHEVPYGYTF
j_call: TRBJ2-1; v_call: TRBV5-1; clone_size: .; d_call: .; cdr3_nt: TGCGCCAGCAGCTTGGAGACACCCAGTAACTATGAGCAGTTCTTC; cdr3_aa: CASSLETPSNYEQFF
j_call: TRBJ2-5; v_call: TRBV5-6; clone_size: many; d_call: .; cdr3_nt: TGTGCCAGCAGCCCTGAGCCTTTCAGGGGGGGGAAGACCCAGTACTTC; cdr3_aa: CASSPEPFRGGKTQYF
j_call: TRBJ2-7; v_call: TRBV7-7; clone_size: .; d_call: TRBD2; cdr3_nt: TGTGCTAGCAGCTTGGGACTAGCGGGCCACGAGCAGTACTTC; cdr3_aa: CASSLGLAGHEQYF
j_call: TRBJ1-1; v_call: TRBV5-1; clone_size: .; d_call: .; cdr3_nt: TGCGCCAGCAGCTTGGGGCCTCCGGTGACTGAAGCTTTCTTT; cdr3_aa: CASSLGPPVTEAFF
j_call: TRBJ1-3; v_call: TRBV7-8; clone_size: many; d_call: .; cdr3_nt: TGTGCCAGCAGCTTTTCATCCGCTTATAGCTCTGGAAACACCATATATTTT; cdr3_aa: CASSFSSAYSSGNTIYF
j_call: TRBJ1-2; v_call: TRBV24-1; clone_size: many; d_call: TRBD1; cdr3_nt: TGTGCCACCAGTGATTCGGACAGGGCCTATGGCTACACCTTC; cdr3_aa: CATSDSDRAYGYTF
j_call: TRBJ2-3; v_call: TRBV7-9; clone_size: many; d_call: .; cdr3_nt: TGTGCCAGCAGCTTAGCGGTAGTTCGTGGAGATACGCAGTATTTT; cdr3_aa: CASSLAVVRGDTQYF
j_call: TRBJ1-2; v_call: TRBV5-1; clone_size: many; d_call: .; cdr3_nt: TGCGCCAGCAGCCCGGCCGGGGCGCTGGGCTACACCTTC; cdr3_aa: CASSPAGALGYTF
j_call: TRBJ1-1; v_call: TRBV7-9; clone_size: .; d_call: .; cdr3_nt: TGTGCCAGCAGCCATCAGAACACTGAAGCTTTCTTT; cdr3_aa: CASSHQNTEAFF
j_call: TRBJ2-7; v_call: TRBV29-1; clone_size: many; d_call: .; cdr3_nt: TGCAGCGTTGAACAGGGGGGCTGGGACGAGCAGTACTTC; cdr3_aa: CSVEQGGWDEQYF
j_call: TRBJ1-2; v_call: TRBV25-1; clone_size: .; d_call: .; cdr3_nt: TGTGCCAGCAGTGCCAGCAGTCCAGGGGAGGCCTATGGCTACACCTTC; cdr3_aa: CASSASSPGEAYGYTF
j_call: TRBJ2-3; v_call: TRBV19; clone_size: .; d_call: .; cdr3_nt: TGTGCCAGTAGTATGTTCGCAGGGATCACAAATACGCAGTATTTT; cdr3_aa: CASSMFAGITNTQYF
j_call: TRBJ2-5; v_call: TRBV27; clone_size: many; d_call: .; cdr3_nt: TGTGCCAGCAAGAATAGGGGTGGGACCCAGTACTTC; cdr3_aa: CASKNRGGTQYF
j_call: TRBJ1-5; v_call: TRBV6-5; clone_size: many; d_call: .; cdr3_nt: TGTGCCAGCAGTACTAGGGACAATCAGCCCCAGCATTTT; cdr3_aa: CASSTRDNQPQHF
j_call: TRBJ1-1; v_call: TRBV7-9; clone_size: many; d_call: .; cdr3_nt: TGTGCCAGCAGCTTAGGTTTCGGGAACACTGAAGCTTTCTTT; cdr3_aa: CASSLGFGNTEAFF
j_call: TRBJ2-5; v_call: TRBV5-1; clone_size: .; d_call: TRBD2; cdr3_nt: TGCGCCAGCAGCGCCACTAGCGGGAGGGCCGGGGAGACCCAGTACTTC; cdr3_aa: CASSATSGRAGETQYF
j_call: TRBJ1-2; v_call: TRBV19; clone_size: many; d_call: .; cdr3_nt: TGTGCCAGTAGCCTGGGACTGTTAGGCTACACCTTC; cdr3_aa: CASSLGLLGYTF
j_call: TRBJ1-2; v_call: TRBV5-5; clone_size: many; d_call: TRBD1; cdr3_nt: TGTGCCAGCAGCACCGCCGGGACAGGGATAGATGGCTACACCTTC; cdr3_aa: CASSTAGTGIDGYTF
j_call: TRBJ1-1; v_call: TRBV20-1; clone_size: many; d_call: .; cdr3_nt: TGCAGTGCTAGTGAAGGCACTGAAGCTTTCTTT; cdr3_aa: CSASEGTEAFF
j_call: TRBJ1-2; v_call: TRBV4-1; clone_size: many; d_call: .; cdr3_nt: TGCGCCAGCAGCCGTGCCCCGGGGTTTGACACGAGAGATGGCTACACCTTC; cdr3_aa: CASSRAPGFDTRDGYTF
j_call: TRBJ2-5; v_call: TRBV7-8; clone_size: .; d_call: .; cdr3_nt: TGTGCCAGCAGCTTGCTGGTTGGACAGAGGCTACAGGCCCAGTACTTC; cdr3_aa: CASSLLVGQRLQAQYF
j_call: TRBJ1-3; v_call: TRBV11-2; clone_size: .; d_call: .; cdr3_nt: .; cdr3_aa: CASSEGGKALFGQGTIYF
j_call: TRBJ2-7; v_call: TRBV20-1; clone_size: .; d_call: TRBD1; cdr3_nt: TGCAGTGCTAGTGTAGGGGGCCGCGAGCAGTACTTC; cdr3_aa: CSASVGGREQYF
j_call: TRBJ2-5; v_call: TRBV28; clone_size: many; d_call: .; cdr3_nt: TGTGCCAGCAGTTTCGACACCCAAGAGACCCAGTACTTC; cdr3_aa: CASSFDTQETQYF
j_call: TRBJ2-7; v_call: TRBV27; clone_size: many; d_call: .; cdr3_nt: TGTGCCAGCAGCCTCAAATCGACCAGAACCTACGAGCAGTACTTC; cdr3_aa: CASSLKSTRTYEQYF
j_call: TRBJ2-5; v_call: TRBV2; clone_size: .; d_call: TRBD2; cdr3_nt: TGTGCCAGCAGTAGGGCGGGAGTACGGCAAGAGACCCAGTACTTC; cdr3_aa: CASSRAGVRQETQYF
j_call: TRBJ2-5; v_call: TRBV20-1; clone_size: .; d_call: TRBD1; cdr3_nt: TGCAGTGCGCCCGGGACAGGGCAAGAGACCCAGTACTTC; cdr3_aa: CSAPGTGQETQYF
j_call: TRBJ2-7; v_call: TRBV10-2; clone_size: .; d_call: TRBD2; cdr3_nt: TGCGCCAGCAGTGTAAGCGGGGGATCCTACGAGCAGTACTTC; cdr3_aa: CASSVSGGSYEQYF
j_call: TRBJ1-4; v_call: TRBV7-9; clone_size: .; d_call: .; cdr3_nt: TGTGCCAGCAGCGCGAGGGGCGATGAAAAACTGTTTTTT; cdr3_aa: CASSARGDEKLFF
j_call: TRBJ2-7; v_call: TRBV7-2; clone_size: .; d_call: .; cdr3_nt: TGTGCCAGCAGCGGTAGCAGGAACTCCTATGAGCAGTACTTC; cdr3_aa: CASSGSRNSYEQYF
j_call: TRBJ2-3; v_call: TRBV15; clone_size: .; d_call: .; cdr3_nt: TGTGCCACCAGCAGAGATTGGGCAGGGGTTGGCACAGATACGCAGTATTTT; cdr3_aa: CATSRDWAGVGTDTQYF
j_call: TRBJ2-5; v_call: TRBV3-1; clone_size: few; d_call: .; cdr3_nt: TGTGCCAGCGCCCCGGTGGGATGGGAGACCCAGTACTTC; cdr3_aa: CASAPVGWETQYF
j_call: TRBJ1-6; v_call: TRBV10-3; clone_size: many; d_call: .; cdr3_nt: TGTGCCATCAAGGGCCAGGATAATTCACCCCTCCACTTT; cdr3_aa: CAIKGQDNSPLHF
j_call: TRBJ1-6; v_call: TRBV20-1; clone_size: many; d_call: TRBD1; cdr3_nt: TGCAGTGCTACCCGCCTGGGACAGGGCAATTCACCCCTCCACTTT; cdr3_aa: CSATRLGQGNSPLHF
j_call: TRBJ1-5; v_call: TRBV15; clone_size: many; d_call: TRBD1; cdr3_nt: TGTGCCACCAACTCCAGGGGGGGGGGAAGGCCCCAGCATTTT; cdr3_aa: CATNSRGGGRPQHF
j_call: TRBJ2-2; v_call: TRBV7-2; clone_size: many; d_call: .; cdr3_nt: TGTGCCAGCAGCCCCCGCGAGGTTACAGGCGGGGAGCTGTTTTTT; cdr3_aa: CASSPREVTGGELFF
j_call: TRBJ2-7; v_call: TRBV7-9; clone_size: .; d_call: .; cdr3_nt: TGTGCCAGCAGCCGCCGGGAAGCCTACGAGCAGTACTTC; cdr3_aa: CASSRREAYEQYF
j_call: TRBJ2-7; v_call: TRBV2; clone_size: few; d_call: .; cdr3_nt: TGTGCCAGCCAAACGCCCAAACGAGCAGGGGTAAATTCCTCCTACGAGCAGTACTTC; cdr3_aa: CASQTPKRAGVNSSYEQYF
j_call: TRBJ1-4; v_call: TRBV2; clone_size: many; d_call: .; cdr3_nt: TGTGCCAGCAGTCCCCCGGCGGGGCAGGGGAGTAATGAAAAACTGTTTTTT; cdr3_aa: CASSPPAGQGSNEKLFF
j_call: TRBJ1-1; v_call: TRBV6-5; clone_size: many; d_call: .; cdr3_nt: TGTGCCAGCAGTTACCGGGACGCGGGCACTGAAGCTTTCTTT; cdr3_aa: CASSYRDAGTEAFF
j_call: TRBJ1-2; v_call: TRBV7-6; clone_size: many; d_call: .; cdr3_nt: TGTGCCAGCAGCTTAGCGACGGCAGGGACACTTGGAGGCCATGGCTACACCTTC; cdr3_aa: CASSLATAGTLGGHGYTF
j_call: TRBJ2-5; v_call: TRBV20-1; clone_size: .; d_call: TRBD2; cdr3_nt: TGCAGTGCCCGAGCCGGGACTAGGGGGACCCAGTACTTC; cdr3_aa: CSARAGTRGTQYF
j_call: TRBJ1-5; v_call: TRBV2; clone_size: many; d_call: .; cdr3_nt: TGTGCCAGCAGTTCCGTTATCTATAGCAATCAGCCCCAGCATTTT; cdr3_aa: CASSSVIYSNQPQHF
j_call: TRBJ2-7; v_call: TRBV20-1; clone_size: .; d_call: .; cdr3_nt: TGCAGTGCCAGCAGACGGACAGTACACTCCTACGAGCAGTACTTC; cdr3_aa: CSASRRTVHSYEQYF
j_call: TRBJ2-7; v_call: TRBV5-1; clone_size: .; d_call: TRBD1; cdr3_nt: TGCGCCAGCAGTGACAGGGCCTACGAGCAGTACTTC; cdr3_aa: CASSDRAYEQYF
j_call: TRBJ2-7; v_call: TRBV20-1; clone_size: .; d_call: TRBD2; cdr3_nt: TGCAGTGCTCCGGGGACTAGCGGGAATAGGTACGAGCAGTACTTC; cdr3_aa: CSAPGTSGNRYEQYF
j_call: TRBJ1-2; v_call: TRBV2; clone_size: .; d_call: TRBD1; cdr3_nt: TGTGCCAGCAATGGACAGGGGATCGATGGCTACACCTTC; cdr3_aa: CASNGQGIDGYTF
j_call: TRBJ1-2; v_call: TRBV10-3; clone_size: .; d_call: .; cdr3_nt: TGTGCCATCAGTGAGCGGGAGGGCCGGCCCTGGCACTATGGCTACACCTTC; cdr3_aa: CAISEREGRPWHYGYTF
j_call: TRBJ1-2; v_call: TRBV2; clone_size: .; d_call: TRBD1; cdr3_nt: TGTGCCAGCAGTGTTTTCGACAGGGTCTATGGCTACACCTTC; cdr3_aa: CASSVFDRVYGYTF
j_call: TRBJ2-7; v_call: TRBV6-5; clone_size: many; d_call: .; cdr3_nt: TGTGCCAGCCGAATCCTGACAGGAAACTACGAGCAGTACTTC; cdr3_aa: CASRILTGNYEQYF
j_call: TRBJ1-2; v_call: TRBV5-1; clone_size: .; d_call: .; cdr3_nt: TGCGCCAGCAGCCCGTGCGTCAGGGTGGGCGACTACACCTTC; cdr3_aa: CASSPCVRVGDYTF
j_call: TRBJ2-5; v_call: TRBV29-1; clone_size: few; d_call: TRBD2; cdr3_nt: TGCAGCGTAGAGCGGGAGATCAGGGAGACCCAGTACTTC; cdr3_aa: CSVEREIRETQYF